The 15 T cell receptor beta chains below were found in one sample sequenced in a study of cytomegalovirus exposure and HLA in healthy donors. PCR primers comprised 60 Vbeta and 13 Jbeta primers. TCRdb's table, derived via immunoSEQ multiplex PCR, lists solely in-frame clones and lacks some. The sample contains more than 90,000 clones, around 76% of which appear only once. Sequencing used PBMCs. Receptors were obtained from a man in his forties or fifties in good health and CMV-seropositive.

The genes are TRBV6-1 and TRBJ1-1, with 9 bases fitting TRBD1. The CDR3 consists of 15 residues. The J segment lost 3 bases and the V segment lost 6 bases, leaving 8 bases of the junction unmatched. CDR1 and CDR2 from the germline V gene are MNHNS and SASEGT. The CDR3 sequence is CASSDQTGGYTEAFF. DNA for the CDR3: TGTGCCAGCAGCGACCAAACAGGGGGCTACACTGAAGCTTTCTTT.

The V and J genes are TRBV9 and TRBJ1-4; TRBD1 might be the D (6 bases). Looked up from germline, CDR1 is SGDLS and CDR2 is YYNGEE. V was cut by 1 base and J by 12 bases, with 16 bases left in between. The length of the CDR3 is 14 residues. In DNA, the CDR3 is TGTGCCAGCAGCGTAAGGGACATAGGGATTGAACTGTTTTTT. Encoded protein: CASSVRDIGIELFF.

The chain employs TRBV29-1 and TRBJ1-3; 8 bases are shared with TRBD1. The V gene's germline CDR1 is SQVTM and CDR2 ANQGSEA. CDR3 length: 13 residues. V shed 7 bases and J 2 bases; nucleotides not matched to a gene: 4. The CDR3 coding sequence is TGCAGCGGCCGGACAGGGACTGGAAACACCATATATTTT. Its protein product is CSGRTGTGNTIYF.

CDR3 bases: TGTGCCAGCAGCTTGGCTAGCGGGTTGCCCTACGAGCAGTACTTC. Its translation: CASSLASGLPYEQYF. V usage is TRBV11-2 and J usage is TRBJ2-7, with 8 bases fitting TRBD2. Germline V lookup: CDR1 SGHAT, CDR2 FQNNGV. This CDR3 is built from 15 residues. With V trimmed by 3 bases and J by 2 bases, 6 bases remained unmatched.

This clone was detected a few times. This rearrangement joins TRBV6-5 to TRBJ1-4; no firm D call. Trimming stripped 2 bases from V and 5 bases from J, with 9 bases between. CDR1 and CDR2 from the germline V gene are MNHEY and SVGAGI. The CDR3 runs to 14 residues. The DNA for the CDR3 is TGTGCCAGCAGTTACGCGGAGCAAAATGAAAAACTGTTTTTT. It encodes CASSYAEQNEKLFF.

This clone was counted only a few times. J is TRBJ2-7 and V is TRBV27; TRBD2 agrees at 9 bases. CDR1 and CDR2 from the germline V gene are MNHEY and SMNVEV (reference sequence). The CDR3 spans 18 residues. Unmatched junction bases numbered 18, after V lost 5 bases and J lost 4 bases. This CDR3 reads CASSLHIGAGGPVYEQYF. In DNA form, the CDR3 reads TGTGCCAGCAGTCTCCACATAGGTGCGGGAGGGCCCGTTTACGAGCAGTACTTC.

This chain uses TRBV11-3 with TRBJ2-7; 7 bases are shared with TRBD1. The J segment lost 6 bases and the V segment lost 4 bases, leaving 9 bases of the junction unmatched. The germline V gene encodes CDR1 SGHNT and CDR2 YENEEA. This CDR3 comprises 14 residues. The CDR3 DNA reads as TGTGCCAGCAGCTCAGTGATCTCAGGGGGCGAGCAGTACTTC. Its translation: CASSSVISGGEQYF. Looking up the rest from reference TRBV11-3 and TRBJ2-7 gives the full variable domain: EAGVVQSPRYKIIEKKQPVAFWCNPISGHNTLYWYLQNLGQGPELLIRYENEEAVDDSQLPKDRFSAERLKGVDSTLKIQPAELGDSAVYLCASSSVISGGEQYFGPGTRLTVT.

The rearrangement uses TRBV10-1 and TRBJ2-2; D unclear. The V gene lost 2 bases and the J gene lost 7 bases, with 8 bases spanning the gap. This CDR3 contains 13 residues. Germline values: CDR1 WNHNN, CDR2 SYGVQD (reference sequence). The CDR3 sequence is CASSENPLGELFF. The DNA for the CDR3 is TGCGCCAGCAGTGAGAATCCCCTCGGGGAGCTGTTTTTT.

The rearrangement links TRBV9 to TRBJ1-4, with 11 bases identical to TRBD1. The CDR3 consists of 15 residues. Germline values: CDR1 SGDLS, CDR2 YYNGEE. V shed 6 bases and J 8 bases; nucleotides not matched to a gene: 9. The CDR3 loop is CASTLAGQGEEKLFF. CDR3 in DNA: TGTGCCAGCACCCTAGCGGGACAGGGGGAAGAAAAACTGTTTTTT. Drawing the rest from reference TRBV9 and TRBJ1-4, the complete variable domain is DSGVTQTPKHLITATGQRVTLRCSPRSGDLSVYWYQQSLDQGLQFLIQYYNGEERAKGNILERFSAQQFPDLHSELNLSSLELGDSALYFCASTLAGQGEEKLFFGSGTQLSVL.

This clone has just a few counts. This sequence joins TRBV7-6 and TRBJ2-7; perhaps TRBD2 as D (5 bases). The CDR3 runs to 13 residues. Germline V gene lookup returns CDR1 SGHVS and CDR2 FNYEAQ. V dropped 4 bases and J dropped 5 bases, with 12 bases sitting between them. CDR3 nucleotide sequence: TGTGCCAGCAGCTCCCCGGGGTACAACGAGCAGTACTTC. It translates to CASSSPGYNEQYF.

The rearrangement joins TRBV10-2 to TRBJ1-3; the D is unclear. Per the germline V gene, CDR1 is WSHSY and CDR2 is SAAADI. The CDR3 loop spans 15 amino acids. Trimming cost V 3 bases and J 0 bases, with 9 bases left between them. In DNA, the CDR3 is TGCGCCAGCAGTGAAAATCTCCTCTCTGGAAACACCATATATTTT. Translating gives CASSENLLSGNTIYF.

The chain uses TRBV5-4 and TRBJ2-1; 10 bases are shared with TRBD1. Trimming removed 10 bases from V and 3 bases from J; junction bases left unmatched: 7. This CDR3 comprises 14 residues. Germline CDR1 and CDR2: SGHNT and YYREEE (reference sequence). This chain's CDR3 is CAVTGTGDYNEQFF. CDR3 DNA: TGTGCCGTCACCGGGACAGGGGACTACAATGAGCAGTTCTTC. Full variable domain (missing parts from reference TRBV5-4 and TRBJ2-1): ETGVTQSPTHLIKTRGQQVTLRCSSQSGHNTVSWYQQALGQGPQFIFQYYREEENGRGNFPPRFSGLQFPNYSSELNVNALELDDSALYLCAVTGTGDYNEQFFGPGTRLTVL.

V and J are TRBV28 and TRBJ1-2, with a tentative D call TRBD1 (5 bases). The CDR3 sequence is 17 residues long. Trimming left V 3 bases short and J 2 bases short, with 19 bases between. Germline lookup yields CDR1 MDHEN and CDR2 SYDVKM. CDR3 loop: CASSFVGRGSSNYGYTF. The CDR3, as DNA: TGTGCCAGCAGTTTCGTGGGGCGGGGATCCTCCAACTATGGCTACACCTTC.

This clone was counted once. The J gene is TRBJ2-7, the V gene TRBV5-4; TRBD1 is a possible D gene (5 bases). The CDR3 runs to 15 residues. The V gene's germline CDR1 is SGHNT and CDR2 YYREEE (reference sequence). V lost 3 bases and J 2 bases, leaving 15 bases between the germline ends. The CDR3 nucleotides are TGTGCCAGCAGCTCGGATGGCTCCAGGGCCTACGAGCAGTACTTC. Residues: CASSSDGSRAYEQYF.

The table lists this clone with a few counts. CDR3 sequence: CASSFAASYEQYF. For the CDR3, the DNA is TGTGCCAGCAGCTTCGCGGCCTCCTACGAGCAGTACTTC. The chain is built from TRBV7-2 and TRBJ2-7; D not resolved. The germline CDR1 and CDR2 sequences are SGHTA and FQGNSA. V lost 3 bases, J lost 0 bases, and 6 bases lay in between. This CDR3 has 13 residues.